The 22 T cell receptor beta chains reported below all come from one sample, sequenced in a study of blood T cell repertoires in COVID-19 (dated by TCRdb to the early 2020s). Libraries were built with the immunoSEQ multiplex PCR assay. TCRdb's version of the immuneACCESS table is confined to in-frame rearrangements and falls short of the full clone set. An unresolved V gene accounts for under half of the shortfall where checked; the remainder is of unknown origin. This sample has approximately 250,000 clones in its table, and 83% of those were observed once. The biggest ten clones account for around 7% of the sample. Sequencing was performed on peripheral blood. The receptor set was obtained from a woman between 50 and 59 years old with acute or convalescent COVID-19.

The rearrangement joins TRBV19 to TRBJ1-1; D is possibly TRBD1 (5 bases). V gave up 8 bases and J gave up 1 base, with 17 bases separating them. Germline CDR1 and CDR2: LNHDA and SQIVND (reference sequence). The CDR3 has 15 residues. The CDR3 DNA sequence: TGTGCCAGTCTGGACCTTGACAGCAAGAACACTGAAGCTTTCTTT. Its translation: CASLDLDSKNTEAFF. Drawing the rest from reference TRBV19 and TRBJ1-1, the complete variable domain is DGGITQSPKYLFRKEGQNVTLSCEQNLNHDAMYWYRQDPGQGLRLIYYSQIVNDFQKGDIAEGYSVSREKKESFPLTVTSAQKNPTAFYLCASLDLDSKNTEAFFGQGTRLTVV.

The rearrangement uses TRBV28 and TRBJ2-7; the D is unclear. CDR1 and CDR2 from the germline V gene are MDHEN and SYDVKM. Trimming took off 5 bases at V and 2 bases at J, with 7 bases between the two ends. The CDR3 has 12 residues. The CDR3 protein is CASSLQTYEQYF. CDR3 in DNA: TGTGCCAGCAGTCTCCAGACCTACGAGCAGTACTTC.

Written as DNA, the CDR3 is TGTGCCAGCAGCTACAAAACAGGGGGCTCGAACACTGAAGCTTTCTTT. It is translated as CASSYKTGGSNTEAFF. This chain joins TRBV13 and TRBJ1-1, with 9 bases identical to TRBD1. CDR1 and CDR2 from the germline V gene are PRHDT and FYEKMQ (reference sequence). CDR3 length equals 16 residues. Trimming cost V 4 bases and J 1 base; bases outside gene matches: 7.

CDR3 sequence (DNA): TGCGCCAGCAGCCAAGCCTCCGACAGGGTGGGAAATGGCTACACCTTC. Protein sequence: CASSQASDRVGNGYTF. V usage is TRBV4-1 and J usage is TRBJ1-2; 7 positions agree with TRBD1. The CDR3 is 16 amino acids. With 1 base clipped from V and 6 bases from J, the junction kept 11 bases outside the gene matches. Germline values: CDR1 MGHRA, CDR2 YSYEKL.

The CDR3 loop is CASREGGVSTDTQYF. The CDR3 bases are TGCGCCAGCAGGGAGGGGGGGGTGAGCACAGATACGCAGTATTTT. V gene TRBV4-3 combines with J gene TRBJ2-3; a possible D gene is TRBD2 (7 bases). CDR1 and CDR2 (germline): LGHNA, YSLEER. CDR3 length equals 15 residues. Trimming stripped 6 bases from V and 0 bases from J, with 13 bases between.

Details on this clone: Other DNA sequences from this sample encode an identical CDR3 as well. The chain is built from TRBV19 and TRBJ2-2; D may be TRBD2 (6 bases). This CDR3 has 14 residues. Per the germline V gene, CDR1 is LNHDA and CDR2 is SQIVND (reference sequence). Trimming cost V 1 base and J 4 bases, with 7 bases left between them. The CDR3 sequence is CASSIVGGTGELFF. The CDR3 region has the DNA TGTGCCAGTAGTATAGTGGGGGGCACCGGGGAGCTGTTTTTT.

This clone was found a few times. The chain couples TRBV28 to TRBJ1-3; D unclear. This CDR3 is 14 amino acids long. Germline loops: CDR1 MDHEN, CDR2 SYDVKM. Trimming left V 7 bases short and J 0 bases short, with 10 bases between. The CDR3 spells CASTGSGSGNTIYF. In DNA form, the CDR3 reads TGTGCCAGCACGGGCAGCGGCTCTGGAAACACCATATATTTT.

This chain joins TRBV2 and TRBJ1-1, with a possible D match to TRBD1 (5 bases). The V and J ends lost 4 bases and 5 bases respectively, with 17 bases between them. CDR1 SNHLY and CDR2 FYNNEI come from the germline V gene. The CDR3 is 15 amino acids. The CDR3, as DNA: TGTGCCAGCAGTGTTGAGGACACGGATTGGACTGAAGCTTTCTTT. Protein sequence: CASSVEDTDWTEAFF.

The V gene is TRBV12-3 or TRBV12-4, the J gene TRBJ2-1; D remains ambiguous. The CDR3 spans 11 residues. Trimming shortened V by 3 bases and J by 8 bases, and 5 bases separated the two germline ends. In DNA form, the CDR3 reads TGTGCCAGCAGTTTCGTTGATGAGCAGTTCTTC. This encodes CASSFVDEQFF.

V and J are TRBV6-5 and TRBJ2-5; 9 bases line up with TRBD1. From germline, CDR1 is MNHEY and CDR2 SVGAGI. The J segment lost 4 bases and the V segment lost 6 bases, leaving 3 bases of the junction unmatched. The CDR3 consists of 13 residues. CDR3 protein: CASRRQGGETQYF. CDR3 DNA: TGTGCCAGCAGAAGACAGGGGGGAGAGACCCAGTACTTC.

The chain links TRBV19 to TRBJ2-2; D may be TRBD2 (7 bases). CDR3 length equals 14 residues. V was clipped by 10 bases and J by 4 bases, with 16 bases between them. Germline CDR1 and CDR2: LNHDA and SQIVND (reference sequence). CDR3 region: CATAGARVTGELFF. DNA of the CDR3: TGTGCCACCGCGGGGGCCCGAGTCACCGGGGAGCTGTTTTTT.

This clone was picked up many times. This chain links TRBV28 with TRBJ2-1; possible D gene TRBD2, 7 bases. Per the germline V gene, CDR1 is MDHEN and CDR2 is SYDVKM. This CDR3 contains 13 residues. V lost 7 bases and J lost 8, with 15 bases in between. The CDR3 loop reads CASTWGGGDEQFF. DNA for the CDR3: TGTGCCAGCACCTGGGGCGGGGGCGATGAGCAGTTCTTC.

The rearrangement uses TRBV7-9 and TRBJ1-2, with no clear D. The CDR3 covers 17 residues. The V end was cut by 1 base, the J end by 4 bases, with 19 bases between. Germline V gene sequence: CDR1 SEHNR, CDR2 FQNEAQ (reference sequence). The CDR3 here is CASSLDGPTSGTYGYTF. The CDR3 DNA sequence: TGTGCCAGCAGCTTAGACGGGCCCACTTCGGGAACCTATGGCTACACCTTC.

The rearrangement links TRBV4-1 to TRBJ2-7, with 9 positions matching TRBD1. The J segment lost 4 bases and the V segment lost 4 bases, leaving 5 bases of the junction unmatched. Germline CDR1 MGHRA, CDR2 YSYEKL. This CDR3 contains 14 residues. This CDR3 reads CASSRPGQGYEQYF. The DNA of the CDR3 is TGCGCCAGCAGCCGTCCGGGACAGGGTTACGAGCAGTACTTC.

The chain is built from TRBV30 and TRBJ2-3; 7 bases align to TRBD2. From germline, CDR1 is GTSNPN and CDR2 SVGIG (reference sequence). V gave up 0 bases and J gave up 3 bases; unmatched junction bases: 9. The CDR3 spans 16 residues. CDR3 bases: TGTGCCTGGAGTGTAGGGCAGGGCGGGAGAACAGATACGCAGTATTTT. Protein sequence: CAWSVGQGGRTDTQYF.

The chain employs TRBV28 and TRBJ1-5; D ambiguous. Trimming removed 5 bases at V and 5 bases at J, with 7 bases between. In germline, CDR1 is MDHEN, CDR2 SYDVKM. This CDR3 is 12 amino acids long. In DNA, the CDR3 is TGTGCCAGCAGTCCCCTATATCAGCCCCAGCATTTT. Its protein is CASSPLYQPQHF.

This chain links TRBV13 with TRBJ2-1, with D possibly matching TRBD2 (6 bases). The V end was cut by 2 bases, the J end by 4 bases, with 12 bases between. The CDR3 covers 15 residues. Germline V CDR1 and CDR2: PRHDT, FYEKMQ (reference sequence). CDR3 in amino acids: CASSLSGTGYNEQFF. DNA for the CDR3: TGTGCCAGCAGCTTATCGGGGACTGGGTACAATGAGCAGTTCTTC.

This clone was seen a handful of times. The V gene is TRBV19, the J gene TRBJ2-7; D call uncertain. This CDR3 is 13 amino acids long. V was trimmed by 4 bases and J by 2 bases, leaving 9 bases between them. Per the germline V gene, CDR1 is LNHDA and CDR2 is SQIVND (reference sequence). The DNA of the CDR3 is TGTGCCAGTAGTACCGCAATAGCCTACGAGCAGTACTTC. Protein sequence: CASSTAIAYEQYF.

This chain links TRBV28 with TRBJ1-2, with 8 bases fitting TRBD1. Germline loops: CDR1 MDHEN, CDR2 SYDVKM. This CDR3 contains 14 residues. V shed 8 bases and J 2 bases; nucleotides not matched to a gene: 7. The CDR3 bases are TGTGCCAGCCAGGGGGCGGCGGAAAACTATGGCTACACCTTC. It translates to CASQGAAENYGYTF.

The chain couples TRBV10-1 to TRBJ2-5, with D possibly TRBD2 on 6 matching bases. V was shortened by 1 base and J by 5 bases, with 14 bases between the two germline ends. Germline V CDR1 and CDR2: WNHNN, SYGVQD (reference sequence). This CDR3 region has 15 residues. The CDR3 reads CASSELAGSGETQYF. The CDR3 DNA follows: TGCGCCAGCAGTGAGTTGGCGGGGTCCGGGGAGACCCAGTACTTC.

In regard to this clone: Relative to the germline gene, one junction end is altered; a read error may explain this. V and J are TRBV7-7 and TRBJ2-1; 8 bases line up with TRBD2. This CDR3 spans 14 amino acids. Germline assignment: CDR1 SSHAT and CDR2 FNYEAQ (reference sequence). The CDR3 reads CASSSGLEPNEQFF. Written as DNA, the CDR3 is TGTGCTAGCAGCTCGGGACTAGAACCCAATGAGCAGTTCTTC.

The CDR3, as DNA: TGCGCCAGCAAGGAGATCACAGATACGCAGTATTTT. Translating gives CASKEITDTQYF. The chain has TRBV5-1 and TRBJ2-3; D is uncertain. Germline values: CDR1 SGHRS, CDR2 YFSETQ. The ends were cut back, 6 bases at V and 2 bases at J, with 7 bases in the middle. The CDR3 runs to 12 residues. Combining the CDR3 with reference TRBV5-1 and TRBJ2-3 gives the whole variable domain KAGVTQTPRYLIKTRGQQVTLSCSPISGHRSVSWYQQTPGQGLQFLFEYFSETQRNKGNFPGRFSGRQFSNSRSEMNVSTLELGDSALYLCASKEITDTQYFGPGTRLTVL.